These 20 T cell receptor beta chains were all obtained from the same sample, sequenced in a study of patients and donors after allogeneic stem cell transplantation. In TCRdb, the RT-PCR reads were re-called with MiXCR into one record per CDR3 protein. The table has about a million distinct CDR3 sequences, approximately 19% seen once; the top ten hold roughly 6%. Sequences were obtained from blood, either unsorted or a sorted T cell fraction (not recorded which). The receptors stem from a human donor who was either an allogeneic HSCT recipient or a stem cell or donor lymphocyte infusion donor (not recorded which). It is not recorded whose cells these are; they may come from a transplant donor.

This clonotype was recorded once. The chain employs TRBV5-1 and TRBJ2-3; 7 bases align to TRBD2. The CDR3 is made up of 15 amino acids. V trimming: 1 base; J trimming: 2 bases; junction bases outside the gene matches: 4. Germline CDR1 reads SGHRS; CDR2 reads YFSETQ. CDR3 amino acids: CASSLIGLVTDTQYF. The CDR3 bases are TGCGCCAGCAGCTTGATCGGACTAGTCACAGATACGCAGTATTTT. The variable domain in full, completed from reference TRBV5-1 and TRBJ2-3, reads KAGVTQTPRYLIKTRGQQVTLSCSPISGHRSVSWYQQTPGQGLQFLFEYFSETQRNKGNFPGRFSGRQFSNSRSEMNVSTLELGDSALYLCASSLIGLVTDTQYFGPGTRLTVL.

In its sample, this clonotype was seen a few times. This chain joins TRBV10-3 and TRBJ1-6; the match to TRBD1 covers 7 bases. Germline CDR1 and CDR2: ENHRY and SYGVKD. The ends lost 10 bases at V and 5 bases at J; junction bases unmatched: 8. The CDR3 sequence is 14 residues long. This CDR3 reads CATKQGRNNSPLHF. CDR3 DNA sequence: TGTGCCACCAAACAGGGGAGGAATAATTCACCCCTCCACTTT.

The chain joins TRBV24-1 to TRBJ2-1, with TRBD1 matching 8 bases. This CDR3 comprises 16 residues. CDR1 and CDR2 from the germline V gene are KGHDR and SFDVKD. V lost 5 bases to trimming and J lost 2 bases; unmatched junction nucleotides: 7. The CDR3 sequence: CATSGNRGSPYNEQFF. As DNA, the CDR3 is TGTGCCACCAGTGGAAACAGGGGGAGCCCCTACAATGAGCAGTTCTTC.

The chain combines TRBV7-2 with TRBJ2-2, with 10 bases identical to TRBD2. CDR1 and CDR2 from the germline V gene are SGHTA and FQGNSA. Trimming at V came to 0 bases and at J to 4 bases, leaving 8 bases not matched to a gene. This CDR3 contains 18 residues. CDR3 sequence reads: CASSLAGLAGVITGELFF. CDR3 in DNA: TGTGCCAGCAGCTTAGCGGGGCTAGCGGGGGTCATCACCGGGGAGCTGTTTTTT.

The rearrangement joins TRBV11-1 to TRBJ2-2; maybe TRBD1 (5 bases). The CDR3 covers 18 residues. V was clipped by 4 bases and J by 7 bases, with 25 bases between them. The germline V gene encodes CDR1 SGHAT and CDR2 FQDESV (reference sequence). CDR3 nucleotides: TGTGCCAGCAGCTCCCCATCCAGGGCCCTATTAAGGGTCGGGGAGCTGTTTTTT. This sequence encodes CASSSPSRALLRVGELFF. The complete variable domain, with remaining parts taken from reference TRBV11-1 and TRBJ2-2, reads EAEVAQSPRYKITEKSQAVAFWCDPISGHATLYWYRQILGQGPELLVQFQDESVVDDSQLPKDRFSAERLKGVDSTLKIQPAELGDSAMYLCASSSPSRALLRVGELFFGEGSRLTVL.

This clonotype appeared a few times. The V gene is TRBV30, the J gene TRBJ2-7, with 7 positions matching TRBD2. Trimming at V came to 4 bases and at J to 4 bases, leaving 1 base not matched to a gene. This CDR3 contains 11 residues. Germline V lookup: CDR1 GTSNPN, CDR2 SVGIG (reference sequence). CDR3 DNA: TGTGCCTGGACCGGGGGGTACGAGCAGTACTTC. Translated, it gives CAWTGGYEQYF.

The chain has TRBV12-3 or TRBV12-4 and TRBJ1-1; maybe TRBD1 (5 bases). The V gene lost 3 bases and the J gene lost 12 bases, with 8 bases spanning the gap. The length of the CDR3 is 10 residues. This CDR3 reads CASSFQGPFF. The CDR3 coding sequence is TGTGCCAGCAGTTTTCAGGGACCTTTCTTT.

The chain employs TRBV20-1 and TRBJ1-1; 7 positions match TRBD1. Germline CDR1 and CDR2: DFQATT and SNEGSKA (reference sequence). The CDR3 runs 14 residues. The V and J ends lost 2 bases and 1 base, in that order; junction bases with no gene match: 4. The CDR3 coding sequence is TGCAGTGCTAGACCTCCAGGGGGGAACACTGAAGCTTTCTTT. Its protein is CSARPPGGNTEAFF.

This clonotype showed up just a few times. This chain uses TRBV18 with TRBJ1-5; 9 bases match TRBD1. The V segment lost 3 bases and the J segment 4 bases; nucleotides outside the gene matches: 10. The CDR3 has 17 residues. The V gene's germline CDR1 is KGHSH and CDR2 LQKENI. The CDR3 nucleotides read TGTGCCAGCTCACCCGGGGTTACCGGGACAGGGAATCAGCCCCAGCATTTT. It encodes CASSPGVTGTGNQPQHF.

This clonotype has just a few counts. The chain joins TRBV6-5 to TRBJ1-5; D call uncertain. Between the trimmed V and J ends, which lost 0 bases and 3 bases, there was a span of 12 bases. Germline V gives CDR1 MNHEY, CDR2 SVGAGI. This CDR3 has 16 amino acids. CDR3 sequence reads: CASSYSAVTPNQPQHF. The CDR3 DNA reads TGTGCCAGCAGTTACTCGGCAGTCACCCCCAATCAGCCCCAGCATTTT.

The chain has TRBV19 and TRBJ2-1, with 8 bases aligning to TRBD2. The CDR3 loop spans 14 amino acids. Germline V gene data show CDR1 as LNHDA and CDR2 as SQIVND (reference sequence). With V trimmed by 9 bases and J by 6 bases, 10 bases remained unmatched. The DNA of the CDR3 is TGTGCCAGCTCCGGGACTAGTTCTTTCAATGAGCAGTTCTTC. It is translated as CASSGTSSFNEQFF. Together with reference TRBV19 and TRBJ2-1, the CDR3 gives the full variable domain: DGGITQSPKYLFRKEGQNVTLSCEQNLNHDAMYWYRQDPGQGLRLIYYSQIVNDFQKGDIAEGYSVSREKKESFPLTVTSAQKNPTAFYLCASSGTSSFNEQFFGPGTRLTVL.

This clonotype was picked up a small number of times. The genes are TRBV7-2 and TRBJ2-5, with a tentative D call TRBD2 (5 bases). V dropped 3 bases and J dropped 2 bases, with 13 bases sitting between them. The CDR3 contains 15 residues. The germline gives CDR1 SGHTA, CDR2 FQGNSA. CDR3 DNA sequence: TGTGCCAGCAGCTTCCAGCTAGCCGATCAAGAGACCCAGTACTTC. Encoded protein: CASSFQLADQETQYF.

The CDR3 bases are TGTGCCAGCAGTGACAGGGGGCCTAATGAAAAACTGTTTTTT. It yields the protein CASSDRGPNEKLFF. J is TRBJ1-4 and V is TRBV6-1, with 8 bases fitting TRBD1. V was clipped by 3 bases and J by 3 bases; unmatched bases: 0. CDR1 and CDR2 (germline): MNHNS, SASEGT. The CDR3 consists of 14 residues.

This clonotype showed up many times. The chain has TRBV20-1 and TRBJ1-6, with unresolved D. Trimming took off 0 bases at V and 6 bases at J, with 9 bases between the two ends. The CDR3 has 14 amino acids. Germline V lookup: CDR1 DFQATT, CDR2 SNEGSKA (reference sequence). The CDR3 spells CSARDSARNSPLHF. The DNA of the CDR3 is TGCAGTGCTAGAGATTCGGCACGTAATTCACCCCTCCACTTT.

This clonotype showed up just a few times. V is TRBV12-3 or TRBV12-4 and J is TRBJ2-1, with 13 nucleotides matching TRBD2. Trimming at V came to 5 bases and at J to 8 bases, leaving 12 bases not matched to a gene. CDR3 size: 17 residues. The CDR3: CASSRRWTSGRGYEQFF. The CDR3 coding sequence is TGTGCCAGCAGTCGCCGTTGGACTAGCGGGAGAGGGTATGAGCAGTTCTTC.

There are a few counts of this clonotype. The chain uses TRBV12-3 or TRBV12-4 and TRBJ2-5, with TRBD1 as a possible D gene (5 bases). The CDR3 length is 16 residues. Trimming shortened V by 5 bases and J by 1 base, and 17 bases separated the two germline ends. The chain's CDR3 is CASSAHGRVLQETQYF. The CDR3 DNA reads as TGTGCCAGCAGTGCCCATGGCAGGGTCCTCCAAGAGACCCAGTACTTC.

This clonotype was observed a few times. The chain carries TRBV7-8 and TRBJ2-3; D is unresolved. This CDR3 comprises 15 residues. CDR1 SGHVS and CDR2 FQNEAQ come from the germline V gene. V lost 3 bases to trimming and J lost 1 base, with 11 bases between them. The CDR3 DNA is TGTGCCAGCAGCTTTAATCGACTTCGCACAGATACGCAGTATTTT. This gives the protein CASSFNRLRTDTQYF.

The sample holds a few counts of this clonotype. This chain joins TRBV10-3 and TRBJ1-3, with a tentative D call TRBD1 (5 bases). CDR3 size: 18 residues. Germline V lookup: CDR1 ENHRY, CDR2 SYGVKD. The V and J ends lost 11 bases and 0 bases respectively, with 26 bases between them. CDR3: CAGRAGNIVGDSGNTIYF. The DNA of the CDR3 is TGTGCCGGGAGGGCAGGGAATATAGTTGGGGACTCTGGAAACACCATATATTTT.

This clonotype has at least ten counts. The rearrangement links TRBV10-3 to TRBJ2-7; 9 bases align to TRBD1. With 2 bases clipped from V and 6 bases from J, the junction kept 2 bases outside the gene matches. Per the germline V gene, CDR1 is ENHRY and CDR2 is SYGVKD. The CDR3 is made up of 13 amino acids. CDR3 coding DNA: TGTGCCATCAGTGAGGAGACAGGGGGCGAGCAGTACTTC. It specifies CAISEETGGEQYF.

This clonotype was seen a handful of times. The V gene is TRBV6-5, the J gene TRBJ2-1; D gene ambiguous. Germline V gives CDR1 MNHEY, CDR2 SVGAGI. The length of the CDR3 is 10 residues. Trimming left V 10 bases short and J 4 bases short, with 5 bases between. CDR3 nucleotides: TGTGCCACCCATTACAATGAGCAGTTCTTC. It encodes CATHYNEQFF.